The TCR beta chain under discussion was sequenced for a study of shared clonotypes between healthy human individuals. TCRdb's copy holds only in-frame clones and misses some; the assay was immunoSEQ multiplex PCR. The table records some 2,100,000 clones, approximately 94% of them present only once. Concerning this clone: Its antigen is as yet unknown.

J was trimmed by 2 bases and V by 1 base; bases with no gene match: 9. CDR3 size: 17 residues. The germline gives CDR1 MGHRA, CDR2 YSYEKL. The study's findings and limits: For naive CD4 cells, 5% to 6.5% of clonotypes were shared across a few donors. Estimated richness was generally greater in naive than memory subsets. Since donors were few, the genetic and exposure-history diversity represented was limited.

The TCR sequence derives from a man younger than 30 in good health. The genes are TRBV4-1 and TRBJ2-7, with 9 bases aligning to TRBD2. Sequencing was done on a sample of naive CD4+ T cells sorted from blood. Subset noted: CD45RA+ positively selected. The CDR3 DNA follows: TGCGCCAGCAGCCAAGGGCTAGCGGGATCCACTACCTACGAGCAGTACTTC. Translation gives CASSQGLAGSTTYEQYF.